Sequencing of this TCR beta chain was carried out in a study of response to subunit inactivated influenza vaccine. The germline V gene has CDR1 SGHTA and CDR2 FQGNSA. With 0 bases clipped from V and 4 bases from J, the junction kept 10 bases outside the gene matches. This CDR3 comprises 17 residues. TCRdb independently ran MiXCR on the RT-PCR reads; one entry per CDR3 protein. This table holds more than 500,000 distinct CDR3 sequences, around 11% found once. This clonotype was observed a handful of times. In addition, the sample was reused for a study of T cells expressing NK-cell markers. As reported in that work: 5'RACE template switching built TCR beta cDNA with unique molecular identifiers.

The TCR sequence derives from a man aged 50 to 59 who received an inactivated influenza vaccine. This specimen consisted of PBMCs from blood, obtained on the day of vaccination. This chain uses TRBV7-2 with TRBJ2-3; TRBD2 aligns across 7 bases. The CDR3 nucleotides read TGTGCCAGCAGCTTAGCTTATCCCGGGAGGATACCAGATACGCAGTATTTT. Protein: CASSLAYPGRIPDTQYF. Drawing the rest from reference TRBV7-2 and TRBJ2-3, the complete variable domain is GAGVSQSPSNKVTEKGKDVELRCDPISGHTALYWYRQSLGQGLEFLIYFQGNSAPDKSGLPSDRFSAERTGGSVSTLTIQRTQQEDSAVYLCASSLAYPGRIPDTQYFGPGTRLTVL.